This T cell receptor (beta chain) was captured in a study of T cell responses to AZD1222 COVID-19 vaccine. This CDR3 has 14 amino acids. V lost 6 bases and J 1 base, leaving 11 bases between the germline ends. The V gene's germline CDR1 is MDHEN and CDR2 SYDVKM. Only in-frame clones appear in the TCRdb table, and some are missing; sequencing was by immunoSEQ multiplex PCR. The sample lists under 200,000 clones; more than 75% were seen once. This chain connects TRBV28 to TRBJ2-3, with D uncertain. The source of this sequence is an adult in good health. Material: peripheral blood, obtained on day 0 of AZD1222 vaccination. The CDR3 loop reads CASRPPSRTDTQYF. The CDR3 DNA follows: TGTGCCAGCAGACCTCCGTCCCGCACAGATACGCAGTATTTT.